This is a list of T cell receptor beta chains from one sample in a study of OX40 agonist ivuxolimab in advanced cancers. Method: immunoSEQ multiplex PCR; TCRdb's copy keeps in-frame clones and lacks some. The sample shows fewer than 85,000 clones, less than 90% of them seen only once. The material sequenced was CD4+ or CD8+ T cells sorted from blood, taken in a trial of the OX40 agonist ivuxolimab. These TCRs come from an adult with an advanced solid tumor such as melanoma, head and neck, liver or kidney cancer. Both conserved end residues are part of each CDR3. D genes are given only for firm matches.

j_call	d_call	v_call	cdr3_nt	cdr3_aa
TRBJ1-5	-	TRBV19	TGTGCCAGTAGTATTAGGGGTGAGCCCCAGCATTTT	CASSIRGEPQHF
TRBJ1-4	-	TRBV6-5	TGTGCCAGCAGTCGTATGGGGGCACCTAATGAAAAACTGTTTTTT	CASSRMGAPNEKLFF
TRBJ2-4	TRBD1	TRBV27	TGTGCCAGCATTGACAGGGGTAAAAACATTCAGTACTTC	CASIDRGKNIQYF
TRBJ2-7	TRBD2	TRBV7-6	TGTGCCAGCAGTACCACGGGGGGTAGGGACGACGAGCAGTACTTC	CASSTTGGRDDEQYF
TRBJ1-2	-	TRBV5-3	TGTGCCAGAAGAGTAGAAAGGGGTGCCGGGTATGGACATGGCTACACCTTC	CARRVERGAGYGHGYTF
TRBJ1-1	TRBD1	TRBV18	TGTGCCAGCTCACAGACCGGGACAGGGGACACTGAAGCTTTCTTT	CASSQTGTGDTEAFF
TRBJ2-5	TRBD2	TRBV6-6	TGTGCCAGCAGTTACGGGACTAGCGGGGAGGGGACCCAGTACTTC	CASSYGTSGEGTQYF
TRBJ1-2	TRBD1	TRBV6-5	TGTGCCAGCAGTTACGAAGGACAGGGCCACGGCTACACCTTC	CASSYEGQGHGYTF
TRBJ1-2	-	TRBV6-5	TGTGCCAGCAGTGAAGACTCGTATGGCTACACCTTC	CASSEDSYGYTF
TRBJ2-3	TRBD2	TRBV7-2	TGTGCCAGCAGCTTAGTCCGTGCTAGCGGGGGGGCAGATACGCAGTATTTT	CASSLVRASGGADTQYF
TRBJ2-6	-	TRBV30	TGTGCCTGGAGTATTTCAGGCTCTCTGACTTTC	CAWSISGSLTF
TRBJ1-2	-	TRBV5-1	TGCGCCAGCAGCGCTGACGGAGACTATGGCTACACCTTC	CASSADGDYGYTF
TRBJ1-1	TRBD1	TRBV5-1	TGCGCCAGCAGCTTGACTGGACAGGGCGGCACTGAAGCTTTCTTT	CASSLTGQGGTEAFF